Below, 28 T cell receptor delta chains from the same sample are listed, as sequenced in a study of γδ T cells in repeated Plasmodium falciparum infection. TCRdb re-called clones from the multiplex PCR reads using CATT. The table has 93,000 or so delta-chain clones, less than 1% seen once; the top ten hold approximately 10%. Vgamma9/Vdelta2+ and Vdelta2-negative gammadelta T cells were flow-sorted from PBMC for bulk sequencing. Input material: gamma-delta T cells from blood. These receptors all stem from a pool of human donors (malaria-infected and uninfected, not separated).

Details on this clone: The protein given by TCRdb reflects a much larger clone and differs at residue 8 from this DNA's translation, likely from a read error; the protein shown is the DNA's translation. CDR3 sequence reads: CALGEGRRATKGESDKLIF. The CDR3 nucleotides are TGTGCTCTTGGGGAAGGACGACGAGCGACGAAAGGGGAGTCCGATAAACTCATCTTT. V usage is TRDV1 and J usage is TRDJ1, with D maybe TRDD3 (5 bases). Here the J gene came from matching the DNA to germline, since TCRdb omits it. Germline CDR1 reads TSWWSYY; CDR2 reads QGS. There are 19 residues in the CDR3. The germline V and J ends were trimmed by 2 bases and 3 bases, with 25 bases remaining between them.

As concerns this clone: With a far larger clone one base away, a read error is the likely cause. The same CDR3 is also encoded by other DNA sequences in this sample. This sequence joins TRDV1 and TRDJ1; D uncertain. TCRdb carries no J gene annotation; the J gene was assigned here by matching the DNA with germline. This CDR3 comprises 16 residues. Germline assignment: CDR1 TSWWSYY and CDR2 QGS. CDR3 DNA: TGTGCTCTTGGGGAACTGCCCCCACCGTACACCGACAAACTCATCTTT. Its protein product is CALGELPPPYTDKLIF.

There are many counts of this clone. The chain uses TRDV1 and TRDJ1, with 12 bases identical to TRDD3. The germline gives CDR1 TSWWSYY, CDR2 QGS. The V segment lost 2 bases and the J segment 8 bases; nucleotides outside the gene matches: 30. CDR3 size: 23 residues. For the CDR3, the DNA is TGTGCTCTTGGGGAAAGGTTCGGCCTTCTTCTCGCTTCTGGGGGATACGCGAATCCAAAACTCATCTTT. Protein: CALGERFGLLLASGGYANPKLIF.

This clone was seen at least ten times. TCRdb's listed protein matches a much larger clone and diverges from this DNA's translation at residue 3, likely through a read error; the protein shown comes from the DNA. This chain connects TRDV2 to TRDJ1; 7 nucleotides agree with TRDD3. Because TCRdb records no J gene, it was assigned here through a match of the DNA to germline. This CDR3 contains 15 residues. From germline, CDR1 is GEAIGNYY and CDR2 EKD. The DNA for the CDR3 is TGTGCCAGTGACACCGTTGGGGATAGAAGCGATAAACTCATCTTT. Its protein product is CASDTVGDRSDKLIF.

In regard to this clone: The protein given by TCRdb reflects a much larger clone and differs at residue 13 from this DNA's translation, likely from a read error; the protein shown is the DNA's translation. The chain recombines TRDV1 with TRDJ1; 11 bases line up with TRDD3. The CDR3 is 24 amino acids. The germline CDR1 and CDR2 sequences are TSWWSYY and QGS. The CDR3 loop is CALGECPLLFSRPTLLGDKYKLIF. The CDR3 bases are TGTGCTCTTGGGGAATGCCCCCTACTTTTCTCTAGGCCCACGTTACTGGGGGATAAATATAAACTCATTTTT.

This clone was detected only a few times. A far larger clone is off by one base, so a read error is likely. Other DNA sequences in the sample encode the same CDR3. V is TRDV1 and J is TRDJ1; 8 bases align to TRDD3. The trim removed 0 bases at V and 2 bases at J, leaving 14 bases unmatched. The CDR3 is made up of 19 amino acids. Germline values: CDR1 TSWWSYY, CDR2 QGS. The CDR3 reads CALGELVAPRGIGTDKLIF. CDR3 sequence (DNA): TGTGCTCTTGGGGAACTAGTTGCCCCTCGGGGGATAGGGACCGATAAACTCATCTTT.

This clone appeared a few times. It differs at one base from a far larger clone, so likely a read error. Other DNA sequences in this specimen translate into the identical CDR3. The CDR3 region has the DNA TGTGCCTGCGACCCCCTTCGAGCTGGGGGACACACCGATAAACTCATCTTT. This gives the protein CACDPLRAGGHTDKLIF. The rearrangement uses TRDV2 and TRDJ1; 8 bases are shared with TRDD3. TCRdb is silent on the J gene; assignment here came from matching the DNA to germline. The V and J ends lost 7 bases and 0 bases, in that order; junction bases with no gene match: 15. Germline CDR1 GEAIGNYY, CDR2 EKD. The CDR3 extends over 17 amino acids.

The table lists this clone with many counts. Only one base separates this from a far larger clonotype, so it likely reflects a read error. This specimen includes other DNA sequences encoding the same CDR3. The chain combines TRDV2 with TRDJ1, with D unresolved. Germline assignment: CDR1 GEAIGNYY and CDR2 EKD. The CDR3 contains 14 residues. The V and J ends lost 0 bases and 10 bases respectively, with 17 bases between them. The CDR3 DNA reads TGTGCCTGTGACACCCCTTTTGTAGTTGGTGTACTCATCTTT. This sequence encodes CACDTPFVVGVLIF.

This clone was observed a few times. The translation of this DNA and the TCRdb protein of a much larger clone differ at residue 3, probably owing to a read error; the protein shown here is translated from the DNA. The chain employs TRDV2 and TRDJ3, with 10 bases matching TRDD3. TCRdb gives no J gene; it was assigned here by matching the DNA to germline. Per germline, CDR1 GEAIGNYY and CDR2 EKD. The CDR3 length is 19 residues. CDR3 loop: CARDPGGYQGAWDTRQMFF. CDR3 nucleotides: TGTGCCCGTGACCCTGGGGGATATCAGGGTGCCTGGGACACCCGACAGATGTTTTTC.

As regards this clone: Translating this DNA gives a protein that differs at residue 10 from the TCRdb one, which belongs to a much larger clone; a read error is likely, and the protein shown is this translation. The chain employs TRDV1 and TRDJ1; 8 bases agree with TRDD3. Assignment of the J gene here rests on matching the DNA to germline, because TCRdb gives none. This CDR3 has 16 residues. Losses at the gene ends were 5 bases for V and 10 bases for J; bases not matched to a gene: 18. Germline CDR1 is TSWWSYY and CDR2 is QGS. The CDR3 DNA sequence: TGTGCTCTTGGGACCTATGGACTGGGGGGAATGTCTGGACTCATCTTT. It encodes CALGTYGLGGMSGLIF.

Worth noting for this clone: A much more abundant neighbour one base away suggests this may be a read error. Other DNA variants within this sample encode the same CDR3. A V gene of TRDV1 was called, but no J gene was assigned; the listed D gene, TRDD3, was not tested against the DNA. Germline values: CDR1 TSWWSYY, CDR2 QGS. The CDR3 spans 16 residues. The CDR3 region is CALGELRRVLFDKLIF. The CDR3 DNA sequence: TGTGCTCTTGGGGAACTACGCCGGGTTCTTTTCGATAAACTTATCTTT.

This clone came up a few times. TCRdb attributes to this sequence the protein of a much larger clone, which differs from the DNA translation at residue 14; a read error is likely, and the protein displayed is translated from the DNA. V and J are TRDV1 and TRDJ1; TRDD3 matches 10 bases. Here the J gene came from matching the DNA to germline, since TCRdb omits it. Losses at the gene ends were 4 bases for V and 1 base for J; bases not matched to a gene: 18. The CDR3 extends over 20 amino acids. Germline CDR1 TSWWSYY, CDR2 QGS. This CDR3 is CALGAFRRDWGIPGTDKLIF. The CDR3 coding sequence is TGTGCTCTTGGGGCTTTCCGGCGGGACTGGGGGATTCCAGGCACCGATAAACTCATCTTT.

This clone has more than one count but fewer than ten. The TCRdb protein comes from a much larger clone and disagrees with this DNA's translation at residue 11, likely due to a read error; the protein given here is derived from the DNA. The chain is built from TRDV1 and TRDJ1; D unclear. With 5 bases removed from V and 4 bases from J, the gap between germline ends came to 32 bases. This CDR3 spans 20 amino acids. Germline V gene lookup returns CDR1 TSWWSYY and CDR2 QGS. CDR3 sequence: CALGSRPRKISTRSLDKLIF. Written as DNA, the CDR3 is TGTGCTCTTGGGTCCCGGCCCCGCAAAATCAGCACTCGATCCCTCGATAAACTCATCTTT.

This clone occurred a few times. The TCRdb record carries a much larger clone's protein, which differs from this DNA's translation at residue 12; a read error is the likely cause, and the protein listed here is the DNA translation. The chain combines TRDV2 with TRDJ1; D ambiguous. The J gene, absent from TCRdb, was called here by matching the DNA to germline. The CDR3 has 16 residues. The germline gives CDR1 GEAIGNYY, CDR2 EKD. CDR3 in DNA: TGTGCCTGTGACACTGGCTTGCCCAGGGGCACCGGTAAACTCATCTTT. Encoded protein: CACDTGLPRGTGKLIF.

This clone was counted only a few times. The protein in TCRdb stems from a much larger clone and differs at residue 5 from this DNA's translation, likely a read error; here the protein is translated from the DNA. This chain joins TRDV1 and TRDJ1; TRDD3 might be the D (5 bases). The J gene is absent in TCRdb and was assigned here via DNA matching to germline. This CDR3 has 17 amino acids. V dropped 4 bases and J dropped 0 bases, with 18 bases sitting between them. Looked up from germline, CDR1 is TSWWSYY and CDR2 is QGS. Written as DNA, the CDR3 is TGTGCTCTTGGGGGACCTAGGCATACGACGAACACCGATAAACTCATCTTT. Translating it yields CALGGPRHTTNTDKLIF.

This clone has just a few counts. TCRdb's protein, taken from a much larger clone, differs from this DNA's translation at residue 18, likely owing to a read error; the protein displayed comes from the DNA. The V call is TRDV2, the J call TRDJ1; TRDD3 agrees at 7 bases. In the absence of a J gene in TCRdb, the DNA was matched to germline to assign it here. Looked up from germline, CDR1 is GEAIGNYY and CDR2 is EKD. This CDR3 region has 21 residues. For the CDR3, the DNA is TGTGCCTGTGACACCAAGGCACTGGGGATCGGGCTGGACCCGTACACCGATAGACTCATCTTT. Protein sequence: CACDTKALGIGLDPYTDRLIF.

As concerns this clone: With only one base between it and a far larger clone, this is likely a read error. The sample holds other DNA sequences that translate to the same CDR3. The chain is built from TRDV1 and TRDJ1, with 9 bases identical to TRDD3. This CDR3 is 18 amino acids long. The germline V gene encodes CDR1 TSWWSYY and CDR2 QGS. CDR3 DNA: TGCGCTCTTGGGGAAGGTGGGGGATATCCAACGGGTACCGATAAACTCATCTTT. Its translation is CALGEGGGYPTGTDKLIF.

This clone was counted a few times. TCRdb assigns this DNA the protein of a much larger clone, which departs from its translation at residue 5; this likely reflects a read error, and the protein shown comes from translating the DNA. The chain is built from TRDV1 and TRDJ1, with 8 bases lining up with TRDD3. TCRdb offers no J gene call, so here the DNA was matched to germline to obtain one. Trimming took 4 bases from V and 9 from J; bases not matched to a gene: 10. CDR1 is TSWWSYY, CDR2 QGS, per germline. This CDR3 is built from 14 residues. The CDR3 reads CALGGSHWGPELIF. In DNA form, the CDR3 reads TGTGCTCTTGGGGGATCACACTGGGGGCCGGAACTCATCTTT.

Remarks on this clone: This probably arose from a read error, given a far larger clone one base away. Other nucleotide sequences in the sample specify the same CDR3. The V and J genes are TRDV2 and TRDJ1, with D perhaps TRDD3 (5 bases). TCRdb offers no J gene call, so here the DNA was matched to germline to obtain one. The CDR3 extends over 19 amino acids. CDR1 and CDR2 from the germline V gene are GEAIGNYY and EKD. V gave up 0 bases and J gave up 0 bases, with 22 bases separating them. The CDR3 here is CACDTKGGRRPLYTDKLIF. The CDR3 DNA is TGTGCCTGTGACACCAAGGGGGGGCGAAGACCCCTGTACACCGATAAACTCATCTTT.

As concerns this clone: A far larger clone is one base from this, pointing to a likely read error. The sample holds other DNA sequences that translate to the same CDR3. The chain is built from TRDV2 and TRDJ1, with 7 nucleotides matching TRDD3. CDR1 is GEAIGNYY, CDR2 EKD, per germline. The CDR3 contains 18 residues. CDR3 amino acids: CACDTVAGPGGHTDKLIF. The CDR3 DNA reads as TGTGCCTGTGACACCGTCGCTGGCCCTGGGGGGCACACCGATAAACTCATCTTC.

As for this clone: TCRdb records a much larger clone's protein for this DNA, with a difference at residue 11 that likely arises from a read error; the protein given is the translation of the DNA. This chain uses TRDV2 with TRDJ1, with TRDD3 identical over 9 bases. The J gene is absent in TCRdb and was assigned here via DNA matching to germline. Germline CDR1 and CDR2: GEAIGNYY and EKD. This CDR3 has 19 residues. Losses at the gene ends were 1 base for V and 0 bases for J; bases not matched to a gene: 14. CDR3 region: CACDTGTGGPSLYTDKLIF. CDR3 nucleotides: TGTGCCTGTGACACGGGTACTGGGGGACCTTCTTTGTACACCGATAAACTCATCTTT.

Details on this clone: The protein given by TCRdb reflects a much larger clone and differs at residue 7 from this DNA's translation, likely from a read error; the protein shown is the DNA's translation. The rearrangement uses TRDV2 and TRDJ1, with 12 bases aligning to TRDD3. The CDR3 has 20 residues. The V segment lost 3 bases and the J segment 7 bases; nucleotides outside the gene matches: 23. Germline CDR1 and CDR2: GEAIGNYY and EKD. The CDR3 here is CACDRNSGGYAERNCGKLIF. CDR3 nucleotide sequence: TGTGCCTGTGACCGTAATTCTGGGGGATACGCTGAGAGGAATTGCGGTAAACTCATCTTT.

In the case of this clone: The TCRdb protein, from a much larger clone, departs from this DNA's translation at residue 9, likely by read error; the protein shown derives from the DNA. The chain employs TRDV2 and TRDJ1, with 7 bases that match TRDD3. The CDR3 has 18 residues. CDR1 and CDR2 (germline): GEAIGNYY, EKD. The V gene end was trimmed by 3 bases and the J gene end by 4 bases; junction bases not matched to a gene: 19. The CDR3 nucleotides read TGTGCCTGTGACGCACTACACGGGAAGGGATACCGCGGCGATAAACTCATCTTT. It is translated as CACDALHGKGYRGDKLIF.

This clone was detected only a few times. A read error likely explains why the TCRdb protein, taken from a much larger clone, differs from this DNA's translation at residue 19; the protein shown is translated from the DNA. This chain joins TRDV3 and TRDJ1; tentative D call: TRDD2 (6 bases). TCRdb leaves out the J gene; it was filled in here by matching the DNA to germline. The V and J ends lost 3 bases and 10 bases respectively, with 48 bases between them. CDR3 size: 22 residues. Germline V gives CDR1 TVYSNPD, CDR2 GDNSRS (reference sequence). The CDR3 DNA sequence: TGTGCCTTCAATCACCTTCTTCCTCCGTCGGTACTCTCAAATATCGGAGGTTGGGGACTCATCTTT. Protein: CAFNHLLPPSVLSNIGGWGLIF.

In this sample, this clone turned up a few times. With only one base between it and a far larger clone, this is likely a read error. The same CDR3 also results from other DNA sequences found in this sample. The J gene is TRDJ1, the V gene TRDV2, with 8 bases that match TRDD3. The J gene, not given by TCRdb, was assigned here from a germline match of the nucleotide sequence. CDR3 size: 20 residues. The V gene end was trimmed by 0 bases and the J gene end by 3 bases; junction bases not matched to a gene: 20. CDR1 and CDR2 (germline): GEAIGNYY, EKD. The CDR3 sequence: CACDTVTGGYQNPFADKLIF. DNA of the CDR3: TGTGCCTGTGACACCGTTACTGGGGGGTACCAGAACCCTTTCGCCGATAAACTCATCTTT.

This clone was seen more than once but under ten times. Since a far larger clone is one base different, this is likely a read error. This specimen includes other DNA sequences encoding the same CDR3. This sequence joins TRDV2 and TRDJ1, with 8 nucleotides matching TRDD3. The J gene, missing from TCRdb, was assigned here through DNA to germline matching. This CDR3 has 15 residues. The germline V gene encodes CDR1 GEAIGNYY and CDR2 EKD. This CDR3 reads CACDRLGDNTDKLIF. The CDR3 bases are TGTGCCTGTGATCGCCTGGGGGACAACACTGATAAACTCATCTTT.

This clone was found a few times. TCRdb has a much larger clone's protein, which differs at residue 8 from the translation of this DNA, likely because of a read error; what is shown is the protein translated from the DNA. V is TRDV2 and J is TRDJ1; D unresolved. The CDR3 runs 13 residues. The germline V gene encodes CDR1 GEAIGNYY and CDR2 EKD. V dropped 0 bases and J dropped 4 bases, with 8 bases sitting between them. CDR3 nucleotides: TGTGCCTGTGACACCGGACGACTCGATAAACTCATCTTT. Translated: CACDTGRLDKLIF.

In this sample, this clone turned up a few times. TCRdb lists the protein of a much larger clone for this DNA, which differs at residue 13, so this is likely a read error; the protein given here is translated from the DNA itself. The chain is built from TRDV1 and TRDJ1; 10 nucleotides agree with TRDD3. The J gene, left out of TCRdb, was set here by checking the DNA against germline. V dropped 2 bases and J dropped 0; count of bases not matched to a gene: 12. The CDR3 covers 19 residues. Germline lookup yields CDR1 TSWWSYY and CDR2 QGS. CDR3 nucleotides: TGTGCTCTTGGGGAAATCTCTTGGGGGATACAAGGGCACACCGATAAACTCATCTTT. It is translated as CALGEISWGIQGHTDKLIF.